This entry lists 23 T cell receptor beta chains sequenced from one sample in a study of T cells in Graves' hyperthyroidism and ophthalmopathy. It was RNA transcripts that yielded the amplified TCR beta CDR3 regions. Researchers ran a first-round RT-PCR on the TCR CDR3 using the HTBI primer set. TCRdb independently ran MiXCR on the multiplex PCR reads; one entry per CDR3 protein. Among almost 600,000 distinct CDR3 sequences listed, approximately 13% were seen once. The specimen sequenced was blood. The receptor set was obtained from a woman aged 25 to 39 with Graves' hyperthyroidism that later progressed to Graves' ophthalmopathy.

The CDR3 region is CAIRISQRTEAFF. CDR3 sequence (DNA): TGTGCCATCAGGATTTCACAGCGCACTGAAGCTTTCTTT. This rearrangement joins TRBV10-3 to TRBJ1-1; D is undetermined. V was cut by 6 bases and J by 4 bases, with 12 bases left in between. This CDR3 comprises 13 residues. Germline V gene data show CDR1 as ENHRY and CDR2 as SYGVKD.

In its sample, this clonotype was seen many times. The V call is TRBV10-2, the J call TRBJ2-3; D not resolved. The CDR3 totals 14 residues. V lost 2 bases and J lost 2, with 8 bases in between. Germline CDR1 reads WSHSY; CDR2 reads SAAADI. The CDR3 bases are TGCGCCAGCAGTGAGACAACCTACACAGATACGCAGTATTTT. Its protein is CASSETTYTDTQYF.

This clonotype has a count of ten or more. This chain connects TRBV30 to TRBJ1-4, with D unresolved. The CDR3 has 12 residues. V was cut by 0 bases and J by 6 bases, with 5 bases left in between. The V gene's germline CDR1 is GTSNPN and CDR2 SVGIG (reference sequence). DNA of the CDR3: TGTGCCTGGAGTGTCGCGTATGAAAAACTGTTTTTT. This translates into CAWSVAYEKLFF.

At least ten counts were recorded for this clonotype. The genes are TRBV6-1 and TRBJ2-1; 15 nucleotides agree with TRBD2. The junction had 7 bases not matched to a gene; V was cut back by 3 bases and J by 1 base. The CDR3 totals 19 residues. Germline assignment: CDR1 MNHNS and CDR2 SASEGT. Here the CDR3 reads CASSDLGLAGGPSYNEQFF. The CDR3 coding sequence is TGTGCCAGCAGTGATTTAGGACTAGCGGGAGGGCCTTCCTACAATGAGCAGTTCTTC.

There are many counts of this clonotype. CDR3 sequence reads: CASSRDWRETQYF. The CDR3 nucleotides read TGTGCCAGCAGCCGGGACTGGCGGGAGACCCAGTACTTC. This sequence joins TRBV3-1 and TRBJ2-5; tentative D call: TRBD2 (6 bases). Germline V gene lookup returns CDR1 LGHDT and CDR2 YNNKEL (reference sequence). This CDR3 spans 13 amino acids. The V and J ends lost 4 bases and 5 bases respectively, with 11 bases between them.

The chain uses TRBV4-1 and TRBJ2-7; TRBD1 aligns across 9 bases. Trimming removed 3 bases from V and 2 bases from J; junction bases left unmatched: 14. CDR3 length: 18 amino acids. Germline assignment: CDR1 MGHRA and CDR2 YSYEKL. CDR3 sequence reads: CASSHPTGQGKGPYEQYF. The CDR3 nucleotides read TGCGCCAGCAGCCACCCGACCGGACAGGGGAAAGGTCCCTACGAGCAGTACTTC.

This clonotype showed up many times. The genes are TRBV10-3 and TRBJ2-7; TRBD1 matches 7 bases. The CDR3 totals 14 residues. Trimming took 3 bases from V and 6 from J; bases not matched to a gene: 8. Germline lookup yields CDR1 ENHRY and CDR2 SYGVKD. CDR3 sequence (DNA): TGTGCCATCAGTGATCCAAGGGGGCTGGGCGAGCAGTACTTC. Its protein is CAISDPRGLGEQYF.

This clonotype was recorded many times. The J gene is TRBJ2-1, the V gene TRBV5-1, with 7 bases lining up with TRBD2. V shed 2 bases, J shed 5 bases, and the junction held 7 bases outside the gene matches. CDR1 is SGHRS, CDR2 YFSETQ, per germline. This CDR3 region has 15 residues. CDR3 sequence: CASSFSGKGNNEQFF. The CDR3 region has the DNA TGCGCCAGCAGCTTCAGCGGGAAGGGGAACAATGAGCAGTTCTTC.

This clonotype was seen ten or more times. V is TRBV27 and J is TRBJ2-3, with D possibly being TRBD1 (6 bases). V lost 4 bases, J lost 2 bases, and 13 bases lay in between. The germline gives CDR1 MNHEY, CDR2 SMNVEV (reference sequence). The CDR3 runs 15 residues. The chain's CDR3 is CASSYRDKDTDTQYF. CDR3 DNA: TGTGCCAGCAGTTACCGGGACAAAGACACAGATACGCAGTATTTT.

This clonotype was detected a few times. The rearrangement joins TRBV5-1 to TRBJ2-1, with 13 bases that match TRBD2. Trimming cost V 3 bases and J 0 bases; bases outside gene matches: 3. CDR3 length: 17 amino acids. The germline V gene has CDR1 SGHRS and CDR2 YFSETQ. The CDR3, as DNA: TGCGCCAGCAGCTATGGGACTAGCGGGAACTCCTACAATGAGCAGTTCTTC. Translation: CASSYGTSGNSYNEQFF.

This clonotype was seen only a few times. A read error may account for a junction end that differs from germline. The chain carries TRBV5-8 and TRBJ1-2; D remains ambiguous. CDR3 length equals 13 residues. Germline CDR1 and CDR2: SGHTS and YDEGEE. The CDR3 loop reads CVSSLAVTYGYTF. The CDR3 DNA follows: TGTGTCAGCAGCTTGGCAGTTACCTATGGCTACACCTTC.

On this clonotype itself: At one boundary the junction diverges from the germline segment, which might be a read error. The V call is TRBV11-2, the J call TRBJ2-3; TRBD2 matches 7 bases. The germline gives CDR1 SGHAT, CDR2 FQNNGV. This CDR3 spans 18 amino acids. CDR3 region: CASSLDWSRSGKTDTQCF. The CDR3 coding sequence is TGCGCCAGCAGCTTAGATTGGTCGAGGAGCGGGAAGACAGATACGCAGTGTTTT. Full variable domain (remainder filled in from reference TRBV11-2 and TRBJ2-3): EAGVAQSPRYKIIEKRQSVAFWCNPISGHATLYWYQQILGQGPKLLIQFQNNGVVDDSQLPKDRFSAERLKGVDSTLKIQPAKLEDSAVYLCASSLDWSRSGKTDTQCFGPGTRLTVL.

This clonotype was observed many times. The V gene is TRBV27, the J gene TRBJ2-7; 14 positions agree with TRBD2. Germline CDR1 is MNHEY and CDR2 is SMNVEV (reference sequence). J was trimmed by 6 bases and V by 5 bases; bases with no gene match: 6. The CDR3 spans 15 residues. The CDR3 nucleotides are TGTGCCAGCAGTGCGGCGGGACTAGCGGGAGTCGAGCAGTACTTC. Protein product: CASSAAGLAGVEQYF.

This clonotype turned up a few times. The chain is built from TRBV24-1 and TRBJ1-2; D not certain. V shed 2 bases and J shed 2 bases, with 8 bases lying between them. Germline V gene lookup returns CDR1 KGHDR and CDR2 SFDVKD. This CDR3 comprises 14 residues. CDR3 bases: TGTGCCACCAGTGATTCGAGGCGGAACTATGGCTACACCTTC. This gives the protein CATSDSRRNYGYTF.

The chain couples TRBV4-1 to TRBJ2-3; 7 bases line up with TRBD1. This CDR3 region has 15 residues. V dropped 1 base and J dropped 1; count of bases not matched to a gene: 2. Germline loops: CDR1 MGHRA, CDR2 YSYEKL. CDR3 coding DNA: TGCGCCAGCAGCCAAGTTGGGACAGGCACAGATACGCAGTATTTT. This gives the protein CASSQVGTGTDTQYF.

This clonotype occurred many times. The gene calls are TRBV28 and TRBJ1-5; unclear D gene. This CDR3 has 14 residues. Per germline, CDR1 MDHEN and CDR2 SYDVKM. The V end was cut by 2 bases, the J end by 1 base, with 6 bases between. The CDR3 DNA reads as TGTGCCAGCAGTTTACCCGTGAGCAATCAGCCCCAGCATTTT. Its translation: CASSLPVSNQPQHF.

The chain carries TRBV5-4 and TRBJ2-5; the D is unclear. The CDR3 has 14 residues. Germline CDR1 and CDR2: SGHNT and YYREEE (reference sequence). Trimming pared 1 base from V and 4 bases from J, leaving 11 bases between. The CDR3 here is CASSLSARPETQYF. For the CDR3, the DNA is TGTGCCAGCAGCTTGTCGGCACGCCCAGAGACCCAGTACTTC. The full variable domain, with the rest looked up from reference TRBV5-4 and TRBJ2-5, is ETGVTQSPTHLIKTRGQQVTLRCSSQSGHNTVSWYQQALGQGPQFIFQYYREEENGRGNFPPRFSGLQFPNYSSELNVNALELDDSALYLCASSLSARPETQYFGPGTRLLVL.

There are many counts of this clonotype. The chain is built from TRBV27 and TRBJ1-3; weak D call: TRBD1 (5 bases). CDR3 length: 16 residues. Trimming took off 2 bases at V and 0 bases at J, with 11 bases between the two ends. Per the germline V gene, CDR1 is MNHEY and CDR2 is SMNVEV (reference sequence). CDR3 DNA: TGTGCCAGCAGTTTAACAGCCGGGGCCTCTGGAAACACCATATATTTT. Translation gives CASSLTAGASGNTIYF.

Here the CDR3 DNA reads TGTGCCTGGAGTGTAGTATCAGAACGCAATCAGCCCCAGCATTTT. Residues: CAWSVVSERNQPQHF. This chain joins TRBV30 and TRBJ1-5, with D unresolved. This CDR3 region has 15 residues. The germline gives CDR1 GTSNPN, CDR2 SVGIG (reference sequence). Trimming shortened V by 0 bases and J by 2 bases, and 11 bases separated the two germline ends.

This clonotype appeared many times. An end of the junction does not agree with germline; a read error may underlie this. The rearrangement uses TRBV28 and TRBJ2-5; D gene unclear. Germline lookup yields CDR1 MDHEN and CDR2 SYDVKM. This CDR3 comprises 11 residues. This chain's CDR3 is CASSTLGKQHF. The CDR3 DNA sequence: TGTGCCAGCAGTACCTTAGGTAAACAACACTTC. Supplemented by reference TRBV28 and TRBJ2-5, the full variable domain reads DVKVTQSSRYLVKRTGEKVFLECVQDMDHENMFWYRQDPGLGLRLIYFSYDVKMKEKGDIPEGYSVSREKKERFSLILESASTNQTSMYLCASSTLGKQHFGPGTRLLVL.

In its sample, this clonotype was seen a few times. The V call is TRBV5-4, the J call TRBJ2-5; 7 bases map to TRBD2. Germline CDR1 is SGHNT and CDR2 is YYREEE (reference sequence). The ends lost 4 bases at V and 0 bases at J; junction bases unmatched: 3. The CDR3 is 14 residues long. CDR3 in amino acids: CASSRSGDQETQYF. CDR3 sequence (DNA): TGTGCCAGCAGCCGAAGCGGGGACCAAGAGACCCAGTACTTC.

This clonotype was observed at least ten times. The V and J genes are TRBV7-3 and TRBJ1-1, with a weak D call TRBD1 (5 bases). The CDR3 runs 14 residues. V was cut by 2 bases and J by 1 base, with 8 bases left in between. Germline-derived CDR1 and CDR2 are SGHTA and FQGTGA. CDR3 in amino acids: CASSLSQGNTEAFF. The CDR3 DNA is TGTGCCAGCAGCTTATCTCAGGGGAACACTGAAGCTTTCTTT.

This sequence joins TRBV18 and TRBJ2-3, with TRBD2 as a possible D gene (5 bases). V was trimmed by 2 bases and J by 4 bases, leaving 13 bases between them. The CDR3 spans 15 residues. Per the germline V gene, CDR1 is KGHSH and CDR2 is LQKENI. CDR3 DNA sequence: TGTGCCAGCTCACCAGGGGAGTTGGGCCCAGATACGCAGTATTTT. Translation: CASSPGELGPDTQYF.